This T cell receptor beta chain emerged from a study of T-cell reconstitution after alpha-beta-depleted transplantation in children. There are many counts of this clonotype. The CDR3 consists of 15 residues. The TCRbeta library incorporated unique molecular identifiers. TCRdb re-derived calls from the PCR reads in MiXCR, one entry per CDR3 protein. This repertoire shows fewer than 25,000 distinct CDR3 sequences, roughly 10% found once; its top ten account for roughly a quarter. The V and J genes are TRBV21-1 and TRBJ1-1; the tabulated D call, TRBD1, remains unverified against the DNA. TRBV21-1 is marked as a pseudogene. The clonotype was recovered from a human donor who donated a stem cell graft to a child with chronic granulomatous disease. The specimen comprised PBMCs from the stem cell graft donor, sampled from the stem cell graft. The CDR3 region is CASSTSGRGYTEAFF. The CDR3 DNA sequence: TGTGCCAGCAGCACTTCTGGCAGGGGTTACACTGAAGCTTTCTTT.